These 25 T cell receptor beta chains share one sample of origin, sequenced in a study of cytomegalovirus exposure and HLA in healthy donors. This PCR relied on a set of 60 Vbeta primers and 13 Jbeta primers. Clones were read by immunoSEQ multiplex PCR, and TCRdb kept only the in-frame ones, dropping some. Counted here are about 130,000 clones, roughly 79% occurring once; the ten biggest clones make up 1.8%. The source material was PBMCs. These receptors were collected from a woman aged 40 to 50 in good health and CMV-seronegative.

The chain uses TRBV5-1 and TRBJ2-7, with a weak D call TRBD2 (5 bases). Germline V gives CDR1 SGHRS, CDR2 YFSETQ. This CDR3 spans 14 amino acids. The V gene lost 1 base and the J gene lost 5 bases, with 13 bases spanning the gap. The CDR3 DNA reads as TGCGCCAGCAGCTTGTTATCGGGGTTGGACGAGCAGTACTTC. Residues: CASSLLSGLDEQYF.

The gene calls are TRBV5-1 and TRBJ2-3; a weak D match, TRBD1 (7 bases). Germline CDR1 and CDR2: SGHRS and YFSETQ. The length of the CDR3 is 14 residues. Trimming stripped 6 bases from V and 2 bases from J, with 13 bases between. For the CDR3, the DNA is TGCGCCAGCAACCAGGGGGGAAACACAGATACGCAGTATTTT. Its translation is CASNQGGNTDTQYF.

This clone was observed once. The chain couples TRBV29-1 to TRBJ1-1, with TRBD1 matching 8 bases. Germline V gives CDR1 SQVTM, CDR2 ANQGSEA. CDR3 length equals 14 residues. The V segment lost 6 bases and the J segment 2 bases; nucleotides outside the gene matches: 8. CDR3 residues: CSVRAGQANTEAFF. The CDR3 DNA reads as TGCAGCGTGCGGGCGGGACAGGCAAACACTGAAGCTTTCTTT.

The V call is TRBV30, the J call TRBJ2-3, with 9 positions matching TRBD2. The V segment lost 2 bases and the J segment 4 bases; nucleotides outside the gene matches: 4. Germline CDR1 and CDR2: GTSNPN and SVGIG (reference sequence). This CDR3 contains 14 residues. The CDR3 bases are TGTGCCTGGAGTTTTGGCGGGGGGGCAGATACGCAGTATTTT. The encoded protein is CAWSFGGGADTQYF.

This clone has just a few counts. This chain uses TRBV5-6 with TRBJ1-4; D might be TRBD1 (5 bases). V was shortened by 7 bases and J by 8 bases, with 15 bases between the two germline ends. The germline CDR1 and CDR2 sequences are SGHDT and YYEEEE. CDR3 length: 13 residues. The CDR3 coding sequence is TGTGCCAGCGGGAGGGGAGCGGAGGAAAAACTGTTTTTT. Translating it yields CASGRGAEEKLFF. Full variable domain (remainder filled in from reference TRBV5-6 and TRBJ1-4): DAGVTQSPTHLIKTRGQQVTLRCSPKSGHDTVSWYQQALGQGPQFIFQYYEEEERQRGNFPDRFSGHQFPNYSSELNVNALLLGDSALYLCASGRGAEEKLFFGSGTQLSVL.

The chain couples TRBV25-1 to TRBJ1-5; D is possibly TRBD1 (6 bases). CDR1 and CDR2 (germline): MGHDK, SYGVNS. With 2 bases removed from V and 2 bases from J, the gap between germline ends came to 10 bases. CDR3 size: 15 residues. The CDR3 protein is CASSEGGTGNQPQHF. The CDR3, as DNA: TGTGCCAGCAGTGAAGGGGGCACGGGCAATCAGCCCCAGCATTTT.

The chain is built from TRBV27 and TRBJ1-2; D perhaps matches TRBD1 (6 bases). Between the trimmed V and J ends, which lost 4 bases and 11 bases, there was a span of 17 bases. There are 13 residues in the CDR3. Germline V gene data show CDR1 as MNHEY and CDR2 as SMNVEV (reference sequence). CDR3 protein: CASSSNWDTQYTF. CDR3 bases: TGTGCCAGCAGTTCAAACTGGGACACGCAGTACACCTTC.

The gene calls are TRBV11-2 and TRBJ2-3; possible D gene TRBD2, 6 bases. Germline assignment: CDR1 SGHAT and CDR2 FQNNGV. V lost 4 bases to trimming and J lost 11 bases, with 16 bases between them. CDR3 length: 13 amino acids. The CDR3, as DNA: TGTGCCAGCAGCTCGTTGGCCGGGACTTTGCAGTATTTT. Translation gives CASSSLAGTLQYF. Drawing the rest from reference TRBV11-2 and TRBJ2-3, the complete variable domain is EAGVAQSPRYKIIEKRQSVAFWCNPISGHATLYWYQQILGQGPKLLIQFQNNGVVDDSQLPKDRFSAERLKGVDSTLKIQPAKLEDSAVYLCASSSLAGTLQYFGPGTRLTVL.

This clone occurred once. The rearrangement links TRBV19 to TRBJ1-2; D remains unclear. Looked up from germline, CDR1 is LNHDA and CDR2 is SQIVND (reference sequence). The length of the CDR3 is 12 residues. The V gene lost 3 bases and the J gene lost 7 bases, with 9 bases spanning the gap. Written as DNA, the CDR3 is TGTGCCAGTAGTATGGTGGGAGGTGGCTACACCTTC. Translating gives CASSMVGGGYTF.

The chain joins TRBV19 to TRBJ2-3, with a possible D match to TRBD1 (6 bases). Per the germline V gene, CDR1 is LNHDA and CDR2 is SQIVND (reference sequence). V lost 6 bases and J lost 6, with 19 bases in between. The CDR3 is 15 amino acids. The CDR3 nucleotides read TGTGCCAGTAGCCCGGCGGCAGGGGCAGTTGATACGCAGTATTTT. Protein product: CASSPAAGAVDTQYF.

The CDR3 sequence: CAWSRGPSDTQYF. CDR3 DNA sequence: TGTGCCTGGAGCAGGGGCCCTTCAGATACGCAGTATTTT. The J gene is TRBJ2-3, the V gene TRBV30; D is perhaps TRBD1 (6 bases). The CDR3 is 13 residues long. Germline V gene sequence: CDR1 GTSNPN, CDR2 SVGIG (reference sequence). With 3 bases removed from V and 4 bases from J, the gap between germline ends came to 11 bases.

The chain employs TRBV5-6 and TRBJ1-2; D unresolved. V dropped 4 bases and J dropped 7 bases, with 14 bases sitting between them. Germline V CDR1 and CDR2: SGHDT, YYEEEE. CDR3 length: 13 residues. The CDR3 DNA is TGTGCCAGCAGCCTTATAACGGCAGGTGGCTACACCTTC. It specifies CASSLITAGGYTF. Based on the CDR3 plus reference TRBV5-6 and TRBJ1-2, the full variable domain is DAGVTQSPTHLIKTRGQQVTLRCSPKSGHDTVSWYQQALGQGPQFIFQYYEEEERQRGNFPDRFSGHQFPNYSSELNVNALLLGDSALYLCASSLITAGGYTFGSGTRLTVV.

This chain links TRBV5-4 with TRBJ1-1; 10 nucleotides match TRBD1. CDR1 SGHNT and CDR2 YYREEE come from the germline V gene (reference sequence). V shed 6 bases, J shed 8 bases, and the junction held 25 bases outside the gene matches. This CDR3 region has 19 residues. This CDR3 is CASTPSLTGGFNHGREAFF. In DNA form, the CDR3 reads TGTGCCAGCACCCCCTCTCTGACAGGGGGCTTTAATCACGGCCGCGAAGCTTTCTTT.

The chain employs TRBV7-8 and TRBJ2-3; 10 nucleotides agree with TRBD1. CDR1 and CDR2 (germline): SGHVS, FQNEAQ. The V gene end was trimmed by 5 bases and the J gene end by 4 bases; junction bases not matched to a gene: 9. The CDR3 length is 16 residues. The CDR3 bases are TGTGCCAGCAGCCTAAAAGACAGGGGGCCCGCAGATACGCAGTATTTT. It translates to CASSLKDRGPADTQYF.

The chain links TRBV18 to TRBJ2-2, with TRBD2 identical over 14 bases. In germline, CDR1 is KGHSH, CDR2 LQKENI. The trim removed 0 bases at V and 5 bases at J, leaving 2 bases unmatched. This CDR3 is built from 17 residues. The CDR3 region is CASSPPGLAGVTGELFF. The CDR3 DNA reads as TGTGCCAGCTCACCACCGGGACTAGCGGGAGTAACCGGGGAGCTGTTTTTT. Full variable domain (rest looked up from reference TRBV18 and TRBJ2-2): NAGVMQNPRHLVRRRGQEARLRCSPMKGHSHVYWYRQLPEEGLKFMVYLQKENIIDESGMPKERFSAEFPKEGPSILRIQQVVRGDSAAYFCASSPPGLAGVTGELFFGEGSRLTVL.

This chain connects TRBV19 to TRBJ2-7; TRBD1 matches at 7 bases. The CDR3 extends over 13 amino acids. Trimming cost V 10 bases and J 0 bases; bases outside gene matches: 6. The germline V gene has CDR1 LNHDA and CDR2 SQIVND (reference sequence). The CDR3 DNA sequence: TGTGCCACAGAGGACAGGAGCTCCTACGAGCAGTACTTC. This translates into CATEDRSSYEQYF.

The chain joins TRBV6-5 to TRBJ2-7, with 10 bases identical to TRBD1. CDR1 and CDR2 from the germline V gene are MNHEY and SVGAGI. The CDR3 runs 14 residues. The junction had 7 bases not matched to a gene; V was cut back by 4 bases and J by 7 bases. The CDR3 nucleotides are TGTGCCAGCAGTTCCGGGACAGGGGTGGGGGAGCAGTACTTC. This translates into CASSSGTGVGEQYF.

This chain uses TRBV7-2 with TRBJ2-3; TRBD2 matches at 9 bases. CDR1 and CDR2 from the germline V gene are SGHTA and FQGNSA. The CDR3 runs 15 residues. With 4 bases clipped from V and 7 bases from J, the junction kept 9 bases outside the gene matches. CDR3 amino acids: CASSSTSGPGNTQYF. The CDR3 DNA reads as TGTGCCAGCAGCTCGACTAGCGGTCCCGGGAATACGCAGTATTTT.

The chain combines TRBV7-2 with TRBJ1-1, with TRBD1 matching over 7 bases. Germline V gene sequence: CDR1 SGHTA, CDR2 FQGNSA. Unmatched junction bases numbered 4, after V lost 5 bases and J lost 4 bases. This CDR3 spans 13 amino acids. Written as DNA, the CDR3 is TGTGCCAGCAGCCCGACAGGGAGCACTGAAGCTTTCTTT. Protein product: CASSPTGSTEAFF.

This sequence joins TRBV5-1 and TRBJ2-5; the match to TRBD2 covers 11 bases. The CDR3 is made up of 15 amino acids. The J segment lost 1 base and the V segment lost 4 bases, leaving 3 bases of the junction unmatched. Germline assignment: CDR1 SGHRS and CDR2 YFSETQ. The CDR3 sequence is CASSVAGGVQETQYF. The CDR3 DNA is TGCGCCAGCAGCGTAGCGGGGGGGGTCCAAGAGACCCAGTACTTC.

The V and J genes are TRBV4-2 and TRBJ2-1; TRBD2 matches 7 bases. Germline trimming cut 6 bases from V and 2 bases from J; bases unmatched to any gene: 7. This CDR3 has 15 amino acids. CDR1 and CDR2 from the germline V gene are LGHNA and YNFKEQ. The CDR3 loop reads CASRPSGTTYNEQFF. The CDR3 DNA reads TGTGCCAGCAGGCCATCTGGGACTACCTACAATGAGCAGTTCTTC.

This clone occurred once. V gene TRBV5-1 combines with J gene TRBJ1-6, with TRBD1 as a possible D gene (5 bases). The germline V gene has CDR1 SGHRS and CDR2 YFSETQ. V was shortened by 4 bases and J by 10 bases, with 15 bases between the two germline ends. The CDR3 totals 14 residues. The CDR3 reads CASSPQGRESPLHF. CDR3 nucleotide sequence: TGCGCCAGCAGCCCCCAGGGTCGAGAATCACCCCTCCACTTT.

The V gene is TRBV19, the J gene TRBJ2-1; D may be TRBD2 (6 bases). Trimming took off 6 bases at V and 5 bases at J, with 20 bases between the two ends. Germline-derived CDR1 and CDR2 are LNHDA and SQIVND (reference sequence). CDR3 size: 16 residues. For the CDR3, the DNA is TGTGCCAGTAGGGGCGCTGATGCGGGGCGGAACAATGAGCAGTTCTTC. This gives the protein CASRGADAGRNNEQFF. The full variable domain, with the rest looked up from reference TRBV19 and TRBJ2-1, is DGGITQSPKYLFRKEGQNVTLSCEQNLNHDAMYWYRQDPGQGLRLIYYSQIVNDFQKGDIAEGYSVSREKKESFPLTVTSAQKNPTAFYLCASRGADAGRNNEQFFGPGTRLTVL.

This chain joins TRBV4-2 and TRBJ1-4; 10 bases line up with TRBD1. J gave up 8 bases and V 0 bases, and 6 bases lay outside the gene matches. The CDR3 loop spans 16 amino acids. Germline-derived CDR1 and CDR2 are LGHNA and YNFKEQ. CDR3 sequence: CASSQETGGAGEKLFF. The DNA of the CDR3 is TGTGCCAGCAGCCAAGAGACAGGGGGCGCGGGAGAAAAACTGTTTTTT.

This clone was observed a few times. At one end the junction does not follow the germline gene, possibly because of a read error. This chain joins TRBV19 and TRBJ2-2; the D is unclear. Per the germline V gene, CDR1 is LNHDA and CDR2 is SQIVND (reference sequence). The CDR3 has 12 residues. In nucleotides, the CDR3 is TGTGCCAGTAGCATAGGCGTGGGGGAGCTGTTTTTT. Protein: CASSIGVGELFF.